This TCR beta chain was sequenced during a study of identical twins. The CDR3 sequence is 12 residues long. CDR1 and CDR2 (germline): MGHDK, SYGVNS. V dropped 3 bases and J dropped 3 bases, with 3 bases sitting between them. Ten or more counts support this clonotype. TCRdb analysed the 5' RACE reads with MiXCR anew, one entry per CDR3 protein. Altogether about 100,000 distinct CDR3 sequences are present, about 6.1% being singletons, with the ten largest covering 9.5% to 15%. The TCR originated in a woman between 45 and 60 years old in good health. Sequences were obtained from memory T cells sorted from blood. The chain recombines TRBV25-1 with TRBJ1-5; D remains unclear. The CDR3 loop is CASSDTNQPQHF. Written as DNA, the CDR3 is TGTGCCAGCAGTGACACCAATCAGCCCCAGCATTTT. Looking up the rest from reference TRBV25-1 and TRBJ1-5 gives the full variable domain: EADIYQTPRYLVIGTGKKITLECSQTMGHDKMYWYQQDPGMELHLIHYSYGVNSTEKGDLSSESTVSRIRTEHFPLTLESARPSHTSQYLCASSDTNQPQHFGDGTRLSIL.